This T cell receptor (beta chain) was obtained from a study of post-analysis software for immune sequencing data. Study-wide results and limits: TRBV5-6, TRBV5-1 and TRBV20-1 belonged to a set of a few TRBV segments that were more frequent in patients than controls.

Per germline, CDR1 MNHEY and CDR2 SVGAGI. V was pared by 0 bases and J by 5 bases, with 14 bases between. There are 15 residues in the CDR3. Comments on this clonotype: What it recognizes is unknown.

Prepared TCR beta cDNA libraries contained unique molecular identifiers. Each CDR3 protein is one row after TCRdb ran MiXCR on the PCR reads. The repertoire holds 750,000 to 950,000 distinct CDR3 sequences, around 46% seen once, with 4.9% in the top ten. The V call is TRBV6-5, the J call TRBJ2-7; tentatively, D is TRBD2 (6 bases). The receptor was isolated from a girl aged 5 to 17 with multiple sclerosis. Sequencing used blood. The CDR3 loop reads CASSYSITGDHEQYF. The CDR3 region has the DNA TGTGCCAGCAGTTACTCGATAACGGGGGACCACGAGCAGTACTTC.